This TCR beta chain was recovered during a study of T-cell reconstitution after alpha-beta-depleted transplantation in children. Study-level points and caveats: When one year had passed after transplant, most T-cell counts and diversity came from newly produced T cells. At day 60, the high TCRbeta diversity found in some patients originated from recipient T cells and thymic progenitors that had survived. Approximately two months post-transplant, alpha-beta T cells reportedly originated from several hundred expanded graft clones.

CDR3 length: 13 amino acids. V shed 6 bases and J shed 7 bases, with 16 bases lying between them. CDR1 and CDR2 from the germline V gene are MNHEY and SMNVEV (reference sequence). Preparation of the TCRbeta library was carried out with unique molecular identifiers. TCRdb reprocessed the PCR reads with MiXCR, giving one entry per CDR3 protein. The sample contains 250,000 or so distinct CDR3 sequences, about 24% of which appear only once. Note on this clonotype: Its antigen is not known.

This rearrangement joins TRBV27 to TRBJ2-7; D possibly corresponds to TRBD2 (6 bases). This TCR came from a female patient between 2 and 15 years old who had a stem cell transplant for congenital amegakaryocytic thrombocytopenia, so the T cells may come from the graft donor. The sequencing here drew on PBMCs, mostly from graft donor cells, taken 360 days after TCRalphabeta/CD19-depleted stem cell transplant. CDR3 nucleotide sequence: TGTGCCAGCAGGCCCTTAGGACGGGGGGAGCAGTACTTC. Protein product: CASRPLGRGEQYF.